The TCR beta chain described here comes from a study of control samples from healthy donors and cancer patients. Measured with immunoSEQ multiplex PCR; TCRdb has only the in-frame clones, and not every one. Among around 51,000 clones listed, 80% were seen once. Source material: blood. The source of this sequence is a man in his 70s in good health.

This chain's CDR3 is CAWKESGRRIGNTIYF. The CDR3 DNA reads as TGTGCCTGGAAGGAATCGGGTCGAAGGATTGGAAACACCATATATTTT. V usage is TRBV30 and J usage is TRBJ1-3; D unresolved. The germline gives CDR1 GTSNPN, CDR2 SVGIG (reference sequence). V was clipped by 4 bases and J by 3 bases, with 19 bases between them. This CDR3 comprises 16 residues.